This TCR beta chain originates from a study of Ad26.COV2.S vaccination and SARS-CoV-2 variants. Libraries were prepared by immunoSEQ multiplex PCR; TCRdb keeps only in-frame clonotypes and omits some of them. The sample shows over 110,000 clones, roughly 88% of them seen only once. As regards this clone: Its antigen is undetermined.

Study-level findings and limits: People given the vaccine had a wider spike-specific TCR breadth than placebo recipients did.

J gave up 5 bases and V 8 bases, and 13 bases lay outside the gene matches. Germline V lookup: CDR1 MRHNA, CDR2 SNTAGT. The CDR3 has 16 residues. J is TRBJ2-5 and V is TRBV6-4; 11 bases map to TRBD2. This specimen was peripheral blood, taken after recovery from COVID-19. The TCR was taken from a human donor who had recovered from COVID-19. DNA of the CDR3: TGTGCCAGCCCCAATCTTAGCGGGGGGGTCAGGGAGACCCAGTACTTC. This codes for CASPNLSGGVRETQYF.